Detailed here is one T cell receptor (beta chain). This clonotype was recorded at least ten times. This receptor's antigen is unknown. No quality values exist for individual bases; no much larger clone is one base distant. This sample is drawn from a study of blood T cells in healthy people across ages (dated by TCRdb to about 2015). As for the study more broadly: In model experiments, template switching captured about one uniquely barcoded TCR beta cDNA molecule for every two T cells. To track age-related changes in TCR beta repertoire diversity, the study relied on deep sequencing normalized with unique cDNA molecular identifiers. The donors were divided into four age groups: young (average 16 years), middle-aged (about 39), aged (around 59) and long-lived (around 80). To avoid experimental bias, donors of different ages were distributed randomly across sequencing lanes. Two additional independent replicas of 1 million unique cDNA reads from the same blood draw were analyzed for two donors (one aged 18 to 30 and one aged 80 or older). What the study reported, not specific to this receptor: As age increased, observed TCR beta diversity per million T cells dropped in a roughly linear way, and a significant reduction was already evident by age about 40. Observed TCR beta diversity correlated strongly with the percentage of naive T cells measured by flow cytometry. Estimates of total diversity from one million sequenced T cells were regarded as lower bounds and underestimates. Because profiling used bulk unsorted PBMCs, naive and antigen-experienced compartments could not be compared conclusively. Compared with the aged group, the long-lived group had more naive CD4+ T cells, fewer expanded clones and increased TCR diversity, a pattern suggesting age selection. Because the CMV infection status of the donors was unknown, age-related changes in expanded clonotypes may potentially have been confounded.

The roughly 39 donors, aged about 6 to 90 years, were systemically healthy Caucasian individuals from Russia. Approximately 9.7 milliliters of peripheral blood were drawn from each donor into EDTA-treated Vacutainer tubes. Ficoll-Paque density-gradient centrifugation was used to isolate PBMCs, with at least 7 million per sample. Trizol reagent was used to extract total RNA from PBMCs, with at least 5 micrograms per sample. For every donor, an aliquot of PBMCs went through flow cytometry to measure the percentages of naive CD45RAhigh/CD27high T cells. To prepare the library, 5' RACE was applied. The sequencer listed for this sample is Illumina HiSeq 2500. A second PCR of roughly 7 to 11 cycles was performed with a sample-barcoded 5' primer and a J-beta primer mix. A unique molecular identifier was introduced onto each TCR beta cDNA molecule by a template-switch 5' adaptor carrying 12 random nucleotides. Each sample yielded at least 2.5 million CDR3-containing paired-end reads. The Mint cDNA synthesis kit, primed by a TRBC-specific oligonucleotide, was used to synthesize first-strand cDNA from all RNA. All cDNA was treated with uracil-DNA glycosylase and then went through a first 18-cycle PCR with the universal primers M1SS and BC2_uni_R. In the paper's pipeline: Normalization of each sample was performed by random selection of 1 million high-quality reads, each carrying a distinct molecular identifier. Reads sharing molecular identifiers were discarded rather than binned into consensus sequences. MiTCR, set to a Q25 quality threshold and the strictest error-elimination algorithm, was used for CDR3 identification, clonotype clustering and error correction. A nonparametric unseen species model with Euler transformation was used to estimate a lower bound on total TCR beta diversity. The public sequencing data were trimmed at Q25 with fastp and processed into clonotypes with MiXCR by TCRdb, which kept only in-frame beta chains. Every distinct CDR3 protein forms one entry, paired with its most common genes and DNA. TCRdb assigned the V and J calls; the authors' analysis was not used. In this sample the table shows roughly 1.6 million distinct CDR3 sequences, about 35% of which occur a single time. About 11% of the sample lies in the top ten.

Sequencing was carried out using blood. This sequence was found in a woman aged 25 to 39 in good health.

The sequenced DNA: TGTGCCAGCATGGCCGGCTCCTATAATTCACCCCTCCACTTT. Its protein reads: CASMAGSYNSPLHF. This chain joins TRBV12-3 or TRBV12-4 to TRBJ1-6; the D gene remains uncertain. The CDR3 goes from the cysteine to the phenylalanine over 14 residues. The entry retains the CDR3 DNA only, 42 bases that are in frame from base 1. The germline ends are 7 bases apart after V is trimmed by 7 bases and J by 0 bases.